This TCR beta chain comes out of a study of T cell changes during pregnancy in multiple sclerosis. Profiled with immunoSEQ multiplex PCR; TCRdb holds only in-frame clones, not every one. The repertoire holds some 76,000 clones, with 85% to 95% as singletons. The CDR3 contains 13 residues. CDR1 is SQVTM and CDR2 is ANQGSEA in the germline V gene. The sequence came from a female donor with multiple sclerosis, enrolled in a pregnancy study. The sequencing here drew on CD4+ T cells from peripheral blood mononuclear cells, taken after pregnancy. The chain has TRBV29-1 and TRBJ2-3; tentatively, D is TRBD2 (6 bases). The CDR3: CSAWDWNTDTQYF. In DNA, the CDR3 is TGCAGTGCTTGGGACTGGAACACAGATACGCAGTATTTT.